Each of the 27 T cell receptor beta chains below was sequenced from the same sample in a study of CD8+ T cells in alopecia areata. Isolated RNA was reverse transcribed into cDNA used as the sequencing template. The data were produced by immunoSEQ multiplex PCR, yet TCRdb's version contains in-frame clones alone and is incomplete. The sample includes some 220,000 clones, more than 45% of them seen just once. Treatment indicated: oral pan-JAK inhibitor, 5-10 mg twice daily. Specimen: CD4+ T cells sorted from blood, collected at week 4, from a patient treated with tofacitinib. These receptors were taken from a human donor with alopecia areata.

This clone has only a few counts. CDR3 in DNA: TGTGCCTGGAGTGTACGAGCGGGGACAGGGGATCGGGCCGGGGAGCTGTTTTTT. Protein: CAWSVRAGTGDRAGELFF. This rearrangement joins TRBV30 to TRBJ2-2, with 10 bases matching TRBD1. Germline CDR1 is GTSNPN and CDR2 is SVGIG (reference sequence). This CDR3 region has 18 residues. V lost 0 bases to trimming and J lost 6 bases; unmatched junction nucleotides: 13.

The chain combines TRBV2 with TRBJ2-7; possibly TRBD1 or TRBD2 for D (5 bases each). From germline, CDR1 is SNHLY and CDR2 FYNNEI. Trimming took 5 bases from V and 1 from J, leaving 12 bases between them. The CDR3 runs 14 residues. The CDR3: CASSPGTPSYEQYF. The DNA for the CDR3 is TGTGCCAGCAGTCCCGGGACCCCATCCTACGAGCAGTACTTC.

This clone was recorded a few times. The CDR3 sequence is CASSRQGPSYNSPLHF. The CDR3 DNA follows: TGTGCCAGCAGCCGACAGGGACCCTCCTATAATTCACCCCTCCACTTT. The chain recombines TRBV7-2 with TRBJ1-6; TRBD1 matches 7 bases. Germline V gives CDR1 SGHTA, CDR2 FQGNSA. The CDR3 consists of 16 residues. Trimming removed 5 bases from V and 0 bases from J; junction bases left unmatched: 4.

The chain uses TRBV7-3 and TRBJ1-2; 9 nucleotides line up with TRBD1. V shed 4 bases, J shed 14 bases, and the junction held 5 bases outside the gene matches. Per the germline V gene, CDR1 is SGHTA and CDR2 is FQGTGA. This CDR3 is built from 11 residues. The chain's CDR3 is CASSSGQGLTF. In DNA form, the CDR3 reads TGTGCCAGCAGCTCGGGACAGGGCCTGACCTTC.

This clone was picked up many times. The rearrangement links TRBV5-6 to TRBJ2-7; D is possibly TRBD1 or TRBD2 (6 bases each). CDR1 and CDR2 (germline): SGHDT, YYEEEE. Trimming took off 1 base at V and 6 bases at J, with 20 bases between the two ends. The CDR3 runs to 16 residues. CDR3 DNA: TGTGCCAGCAGCTTGAGAGATTCGGGGGCTGAAGGCGAGCAGTACTTC. Protein: CASSLRDSGAEGEQYF.

This sequence joins TRBV6-5 and TRBJ2-1; TRBD1 matches at 9 bases. J was trimmed by 9 bases and V by 8 bases; bases with no gene match: 11. Per the germline V gene, CDR1 is MNHEY and CDR2 is SVGAGI. The CDR3 is 14 residues long. As DNA, the CDR3 is TGTGCCAGCGGTTCACAGGGGGCGGGCGGTGAGCAGTTCTTC. Its protein is CASGSQGAGGEQFF.

V usage is TRBV18 and J usage is TRBJ1-4; D unclear. Germline V lookup: CDR1 KGHSH, CDR2 LQKENI. CDR3 length: 15 amino acids. Trimming cost V 3 bases and J 0 bases, with 8 bases left between them. CDR3 region: CASSPRLATNEKLFF. The CDR3 DNA is TGTGCCAGCTCACCCAGGCTTGCAACTAATGAAAAACTGTTTTTT.

This chain links TRBV7-3 with TRBJ2-5; TRBD1 or TRBD2 may be the D gene (5 bases each). Germline V gene lookup returns CDR1 SGHTA and CDR2 FQGTGA. The CDR3 length is 13 residues. The germline V and J ends were trimmed by 0 bases and 5 bases, with 7 bases remaining between them. The CDR3 DNA sequence: TGTGCCAGCAGCTTAACATGGGGGGAGACCCAGTACTTC. Its protein is CASSLTWGETQYF.

The V and J genes are TRBV6-5 and TRBJ1-1; D may be TRBD1 (6 bases). V was clipped by 7 bases and J by 5 bases, with 20 bases between them. Per the germline V gene, CDR1 is MNHEY and CDR2 is SVGAGI. The CDR3 is 15 amino acids. The CDR3 reads CASKSRGLTGTEAFF. As DNA, the CDR3 is TGTGCCAGCAAAAGCAGGGGACTAACGGGGACTGAAGCTTTCTTT.

The chain links TRBV10-1 to TRBJ2-3; D is ambiguous. The CDR3 totals 15 residues. Germline lookup yields CDR1 WNHNN and CDR2 SYGVQD (reference sequence). Trimming shortened V by 5 bases and J by 2 bases, and 14 bases separated the two germline ends. CDR3 in amino acids: CASSTSPGPTDTQYF. The CDR3 nucleotides are TGCGCCAGCAGTACGAGCCCCGGGCCCACAGATACGCAGTATTTT.

This clone was detected a few times. The DNA for the CDR3 is TGCGCCAGCAGCCAAGGGACAGGGCTTAATCAGCCCCAGCATTTT. This codes for CASSQGTGLNQPQHF. V gene TRBV4-3 combines with J gene TRBJ1-5, with 8 bases lining up with TRBD1. CDR1 is LGHNA and CDR2 is YSLEER in the germline V gene. With V trimmed by 1 base and J by 4 bases, 3 bases remained unmatched. The CDR3 covers 15 residues.

The chain's CDR3 is CASSEPNPGTGGVDTQYF. DNA of the CDR3: TGTGCCAGCAGTGAACCCAATCCCGGGACAGGGGGCGTGGATACGCAGTATTTT. The genes are TRBV25-1 and TRBJ2-3, with TRBD1 matching over 12 bases. V lost 2 bases and J lost 6; bases outside the gene matches: 12. The CDR3 totals 18 residues. Per germline, CDR1 MGHDK and CDR2 SYGVNS.

V is TRBV29-1 and J is TRBJ2-3; D unresolved. Germline values: CDR1 SQVTM, CDR2 ANQGSEA. The germline V and J ends were trimmed by 2 bases and 0 bases, with 9 bases remaining between them. The CDR3 has 14 residues. The CDR3 DNA reads TGCAGCGTTGAATTTGGGCCAAGCACAGATACGCAGTATTTT. Residues: CSVEFGPSTDTQYF.

The chain joins TRBV29-1 to TRBJ2-2, with D maybe TRBD2 (5 bases). This CDR3 has 13 amino acids. In germline, CDR1 is SQVTM, CDR2 ANQGSEA. V shed 5 bases and J shed 2 bases, with 9 bases lying between them. The CDR3 is CSVPGGNTGELFF. The DNA for the CDR3 is TGCAGCGTTCCTGGAGGTAACACCGGGGAGCTGTTTTTT.

The chain is built from TRBV6-1 and TRBJ2-7; 8 nucleotides agree with TRBD1. The CDR3 is 15 residues long. V was clipped by 6 bases and J by 1 base; unmatched bases: 8. From germline, CDR1 is MNHNS and CDR2 SASEGT. CDR3 nucleotide sequence: TGTGCCAGCAGGTACCAAACAGGGGGATCCTACGAGCAGTACTTC. Translated: CASRYQTGGSYEQYF.

The chain has TRBV29-1 and TRBJ1-1, with unresolved D. Germline V lookup: CDR1 SQVTM, CDR2 ANQGSEA. This CDR3 has 14 residues. The V end was cut by 3 bases, the J end by 0 bases, with 11 bases between. The CDR3 coding sequence is TGCAGCGTTGATATCACGGGGATGAACACTGAAGCTTTCTTT. It specifies CSVDITGMNTEAFF.

The chain employs TRBV10-3 and TRBJ2-7, with TRBD1 matching over 9 bases. Germline CDR1 is ENHRY and CDR2 is SYGVKD. The length of the CDR3 is 16 residues. V was pared by 7 bases and J by 2 bases, with 12 bases of the junction left unmatched. CDR3 nucleotides: TGTGCCATCACCGAGGCGGGACAGGGCCATACCTACGAGCAGTACTTC. Translating it yields CAITEAGQGHTYEQYF.

In its sample, this clone was seen once. For the CDR3, the DNA is TGTGCCAGCAGCTTACAGCGGGGGGGCCATAGCTCCTACGAGCAGTACTTC. It specifies CASSLQRGGHSSYEQYF. This rearrangement joins TRBV7-9 to TRBJ2-7, with 10 bases aligning to TRBD2. Germline V gene sequence: CDR1 SEHNR, CDR2 FQNEAQ (reference sequence). Unmatched junction bases numbered 7, after V lost 2 bases and J lost 0 bases. The CDR3 totals 17 residues.

The gene calls are TRBV29-1 and TRBJ1-1; D may be TRBD1 (6 bases). V shed 6 bases and J shed 1 base, with 15 bases lying between them. The CDR3 sequence is 14 residues long. Germline V gene lookup returns CDR1 SQVTM and CDR2 ANQGSEA. This CDR3 is CSVEPRQANTEAFF. CDR3 DNA: TGCAGCGTAGAACCGCGACAGGCGAACACTGAAGCTTTCTTT.

This clone was picked up a small number of times. The chain is built from TRBV19 and TRBJ1-1; the D is unclear. The CDR3 covers 13 residues. V dropped 7 bases and J dropped 3 bases, with 12 bases sitting between them. Germline V gene data show CDR1 as LNHDA and CDR2 as SQIVND (reference sequence). The DNA for the CDR3 is TGTGCCAGTATGGAGGCGTCGGACACTGAAGCTTTCTTT. This sequence encodes CASMEASDTEAFF.

V and J are TRBV27 and TRBJ1-6, with TRBD1 matching 8 bases. Germline CDR1 MNHEY, CDR2 SMNVEV (reference sequence). Germline trimming cut 6 bases from V and 10 bases from J; bases unmatched to any gene: 5. CDR3 length: 13 amino acids. CDR3 amino acids: CASRPDRVSPLHF. The CDR3 DNA follows: TGTGCCAGCAGACCGGACAGGGTGTCACCCCTCCACTTT.

The V and J genes are TRBV30 and TRBJ1-6; maybe TRBD1 (5 bases). Germline CDR1 GTSNPN, CDR2 SVGIG (reference sequence). This CDR3 is built from 14 residues. The ends were cut back, 3 bases at V and 5 bases at J, with 11 bases in the middle. This CDR3 reads CAWSATVNNSPLHF. CDR3 coding DNA: TGTGCCTGGAGCGCGACAGTAAATAATTCACCCCTCCACTTT.

V and J are TRBV6-1 and TRBJ2-1, with D perhaps TRBD2 (5 bases). The CDR3 has 14 amino acids. The V end lost 7 bases, the J end lost 9 bases, and 19 bases lay between the germline ends. Germline V gene data show CDR1 as MNHNS and CDR2 as SASEGT. CDR3 in amino acids: CASISGRLSGEQFF. CDR3 in DNA: TGTGCCAGCATCAGCGGACGGCTATCGGGTGAGCAGTTCTTC.

This clone was observed a few times. The genes are TRBV29-1 and TRBJ2-2; 9 bases line up with TRBD1. The CDR3 loop spans 16 amino acids. The V gene end was trimmed by 4 bases and the J gene end by 5 bases; junction bases not matched to a gene: 11. CDR1 and CDR2 (germline): SQVTM, ANQGSEA. The CDR3 spells CSVGGARTGETGELFF. The CDR3 region has the DNA TGCAGCGTTGGGGGTGCGCGGACAGGGGAGACCGGGGAGCTGTTTTTT.

The CDR3 bases are TGTGCCAGCAGCGCCGGACAGGGGGCTAACACCTTC. It codes for CASSAGQGANTF. The J gene is TRBJ1-2, the V gene TRBV2; 11 bases are shared with TRBD1. The CDR3 consists of 12 residues. Germline V gene sequence: CDR1 SNHLY, CDR2 FYNNEI. V was clipped by 6 bases and J by 12 bases; unmatched bases: 6.

This clone was seen a single time. This sequence joins TRBV30 and TRBJ2-2; no clear D. In germline, CDR1 is GTSNPN, CDR2 SVGIG (reference sequence). This CDR3 is built from 13 residues. Between the trimmed V and J ends, which lost 2 bases and 6 bases, there was a span of 10 bases. CDR3 sequence reads: CAWSRGYAGELFF. The CDR3 region has the DNA TGTGCCTGGAGTCGAGGTTACGCCGGGGAGCTGTTTTTT. Looking up the rest from reference TRBV30 and TRBJ2-2 gives the full variable domain: SQTIHQWPATLVQPVGSPLSLECTVEGTSNPNLYWYRQAAGRGLQLLFYSVGIGQISSEVPQNLSASRPQDRQFILSSKKLLLSDSGFYLCAWSRGYAGELFFGEGSRLTVL.

This sequence joins TRBV2 and TRBJ1-6; D possibly corresponds to TRBD1 (5 bases). Germline V CDR1 and CDR2: SNHLY, FYNNEI. The CDR3 loop spans 13 amino acids. V lost 7 bases, J lost 7 bases, and 11 bases lay in between. The CDR3 is CASKRDYNSPLHF. CDR3 sequence (DNA): TGTGCCAGCAAACGGGACTACAATTCACCCCTCCACTTT.